This T cell receptor (beta chain) came from a study of blood T cell repertoires in COVID-19. TCRdb keeps only in-frame clones here, not all; method: immunoSEQ multiplex PCR. The repertoire holds fewer than 140,000 clones, with 60% to 80% as singletons. The CDR3 spans 13 residues. CDR1 and CDR2 (germline): MDHEN, SYDVKM. Germline trimming cut 6 bases from V and 14 bases from J; bases unmatched to any gene: 15. The V call is TRBV28, the J call TRBJ1-1, with 7 bases that match TRBD1. Material: peripheral blood. This clonotype was obtained from a human donor with acute or convalescent COVID-19. The donor label of this sample is uncertain. The CDR3 coding sequence is TGTGCCAGCAGAAATCACAGGGGAAACACGGGCTTCTTT. Translation: CASRNHRGNTGFF. The variable domain in full, completed from reference TRBV28 and TRBJ1-1, reads DVKVTQSSRYLVKRTGEKVFLECVQDMDHENMFWYRQDPGLGLRLIYFSYDVKMKEKGDIPEGYSVSREKKERFSLILESASTNQTSMYLCASRNHRGNTGFFGQGTRLTVV.